Sequencing of this TCR beta chain was carried out in a study of T-cell reconstitution after alpha-beta-depleted transplantation in children. The CDR3 has 15 residues. V gave up 4 bases and J gave up 5 bases, with 13 bases separating them. The germline CDR1 and CDR2 sequences are SGHRS and YFSETQ. Whole-study results and caveats: The origin of alpha-beta T cells about two months after transplant was reportedly several hundred expanded graft clones.

Preparation of the TCRbeta library used unique molecular identifiers. One entry per CDR3 protein, called by TCRdb with MiXCR from the PCR reads. The sample yields about 230,000 distinct CDR3 sequences, roughly 10% seen once. This clonotype showed up just a few times. The antigen remains unidentified. The sample in question was PBMCs, obtained before TCRalphabeta/CD19-depleted stem cell transplant. This chain joins TRBV5-1 and TRBJ1-6; possibly TRBD1 for D (5 bases). The clonotype was recovered from a child younger than two with acute myeloid leukemia, due to receive a stem cell transplant. Written as DNA, the CDR3 is TGCGCCAGCAGCCGCGTCGGGGCTGATAATTCACCCCTCCACTTT. Amino acids: CASSRVGADNSPLHF.